This T cell receptor (beta chain) was found in a study of cytomegalovirus exposure and HLA in healthy donors. A 120-subject validation cohort, separate from the roughly 680-subject first cohort, supplied the donors. The V and J ends lost 0 bases and 0 bases respectively, with 12 bases between them. Germline V CDR1 and CDR2: MNHEY, SMNVEV (reference sequence). This CDR3 has 16 amino acids. TCRdb's copy holds only in-frame clones and misses some; the assay was immunoSEQ multiplex PCR. This table has about 140,000 clones, approximately 87% appearing once. This clone was found once. Its antigen is unknown. Study-level points and caveats: The CMV antigen specificity of a few CMV-associated chains was confirmed through in vitro analysis. It was reported that the classifier diagnosed cytomegalovirus status with high specificity and sensitivity in both the original and validation cohorts. The TCR clusters that emerged in the first cohort tended, a later analysis found, to co-occur in the approximately 120 validation repertoires.

Material for sequencing was PBMCs. The TCR was taken from a man aged 18 to 30 in good health and CMV-seronegative. The chain has TRBV27 and TRBJ2-7, with a tentative D call TRBD2 (6 bases). Written as DNA, the CDR3 is TGTGCCAGCAGTTTATCTTCGGGGGAGAGCTCCTACGAGCAGTACTTC. Protein sequence: CASSLSSGESSYEQYF.